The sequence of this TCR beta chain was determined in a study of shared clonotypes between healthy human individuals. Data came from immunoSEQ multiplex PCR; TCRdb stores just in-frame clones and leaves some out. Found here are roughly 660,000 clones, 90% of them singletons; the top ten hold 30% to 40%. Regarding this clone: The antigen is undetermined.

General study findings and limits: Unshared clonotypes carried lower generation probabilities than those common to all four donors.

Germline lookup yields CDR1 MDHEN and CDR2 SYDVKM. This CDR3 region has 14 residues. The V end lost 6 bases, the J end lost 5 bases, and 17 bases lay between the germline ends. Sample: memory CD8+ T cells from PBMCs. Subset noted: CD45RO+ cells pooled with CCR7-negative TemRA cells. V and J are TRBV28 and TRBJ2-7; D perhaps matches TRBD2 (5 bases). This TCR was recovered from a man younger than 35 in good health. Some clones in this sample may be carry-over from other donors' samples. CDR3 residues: CASSLSLVVHEQYF. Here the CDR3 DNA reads TGTGCCAGCAGCCTCTCACTAGTGGTCCACGAGCAGTACTTC. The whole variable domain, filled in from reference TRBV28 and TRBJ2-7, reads DVKVTQSSRYLVKRTGEKVFLECVQDMDHENMFWYRQDPGLGLRLIYFSYDVKMKEKGDIPEGYSVSREKKERFSLILESASTNQTSMYLCASSLSLVVHEQYFGPGTRLTVT.